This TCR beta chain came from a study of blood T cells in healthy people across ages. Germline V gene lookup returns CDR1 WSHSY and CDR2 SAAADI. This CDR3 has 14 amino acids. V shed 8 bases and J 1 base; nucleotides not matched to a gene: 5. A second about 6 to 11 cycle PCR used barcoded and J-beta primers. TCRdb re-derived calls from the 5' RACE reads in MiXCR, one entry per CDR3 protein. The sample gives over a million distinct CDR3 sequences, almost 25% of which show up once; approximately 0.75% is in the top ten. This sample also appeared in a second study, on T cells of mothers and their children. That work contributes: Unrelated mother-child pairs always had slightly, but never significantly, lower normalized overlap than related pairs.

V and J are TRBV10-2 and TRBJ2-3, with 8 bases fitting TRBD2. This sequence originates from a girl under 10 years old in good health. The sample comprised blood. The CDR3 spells CASGTSGGTDTQYF. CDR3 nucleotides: TGCGCCAGCGGGACTAGTGGGGGCACAGATACGCAGTATTTT.